Many counts were recorded for the clone carrying this TCR beta chain. The entry originates in a study of neurological immune-mediated disorders. MiXCR was run by TCRdb on the 5' RACE reads, yielding one entry per CDR3 protein. This sample has about 46,000 distinct CDR3 sequences; roughly 2% occur once, and the top ten carry less than 2.5%. The sequenced sample was PBMCs. This receptor was taken from a middle-aged woman with multiple sclerosis.

Here the CDR3 reads CASRPGASDEQFF. CDR3 nucleotides: TGTGCCAGCAGGCCGGGAGCAAGCGATGAGCAGTTCTTC. V usage is TRBV6-6 and J usage is TRBJ2-1; a possible D gene is TRBD2 (6 bases). Looked up from germline, CDR1 is MNHNY and CDR2 is SVGAGI (reference sequence). The length of the CDR3 is 13 residues. V dropped 6 bases and J dropped 8 bases, with 14 bases sitting between them.